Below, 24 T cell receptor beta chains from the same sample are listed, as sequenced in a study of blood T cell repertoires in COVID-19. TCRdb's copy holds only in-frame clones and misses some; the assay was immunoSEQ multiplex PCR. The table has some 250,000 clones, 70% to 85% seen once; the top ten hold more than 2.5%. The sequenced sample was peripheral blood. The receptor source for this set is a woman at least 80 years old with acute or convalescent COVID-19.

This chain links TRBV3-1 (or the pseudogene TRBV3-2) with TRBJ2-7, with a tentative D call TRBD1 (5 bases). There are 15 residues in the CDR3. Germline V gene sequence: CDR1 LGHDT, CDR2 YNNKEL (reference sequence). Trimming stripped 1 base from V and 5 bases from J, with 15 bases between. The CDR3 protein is CASSQATGPQDEQYF. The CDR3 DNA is TGTGCCAGCAGCCAAGCAACAGGACCCCAGGACGAGCAGTACTTC.

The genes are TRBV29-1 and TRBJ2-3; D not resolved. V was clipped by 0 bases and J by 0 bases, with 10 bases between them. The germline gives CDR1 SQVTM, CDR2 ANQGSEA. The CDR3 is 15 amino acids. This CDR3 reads CSVEDRSQSTDTQYF. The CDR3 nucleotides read TGCAGCGTTGAAGATAGGAGCCAAAGCACAGATACGCAGTATTTT.

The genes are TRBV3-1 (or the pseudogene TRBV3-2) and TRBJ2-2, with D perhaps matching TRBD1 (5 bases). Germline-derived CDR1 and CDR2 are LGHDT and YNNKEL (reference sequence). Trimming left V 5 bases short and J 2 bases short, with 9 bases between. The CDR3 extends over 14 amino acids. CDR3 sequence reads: CASSSGHNTGELFF. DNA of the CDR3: TGTGCCAGCAGCTCCGGACACAACACCGGGGAGCTGTTTTTT.

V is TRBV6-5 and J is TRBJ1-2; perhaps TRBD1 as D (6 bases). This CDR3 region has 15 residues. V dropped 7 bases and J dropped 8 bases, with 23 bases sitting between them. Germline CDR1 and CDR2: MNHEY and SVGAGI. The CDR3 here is CASTLRGGTPSGYTF. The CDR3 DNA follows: TGTGCCAGCACCCTACGGGGGGGGACACCTTCAGGCTACACCTTC.

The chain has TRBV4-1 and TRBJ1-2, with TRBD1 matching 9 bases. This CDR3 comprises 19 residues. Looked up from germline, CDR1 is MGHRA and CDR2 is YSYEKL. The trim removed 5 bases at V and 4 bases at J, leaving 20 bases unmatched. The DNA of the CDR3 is TGCGCCAGCAGCGCAGATCCTTGGACAGGGGAATTCCCCCTCTATGGCTACACCTTC. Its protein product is CASSADPWTGEFPLYGYTF.

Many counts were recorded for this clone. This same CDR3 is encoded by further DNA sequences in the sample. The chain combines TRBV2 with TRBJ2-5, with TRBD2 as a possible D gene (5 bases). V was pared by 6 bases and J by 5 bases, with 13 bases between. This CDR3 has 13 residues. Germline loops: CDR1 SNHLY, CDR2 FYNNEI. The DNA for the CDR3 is TGTGCCAGCAGCGAGCGGCGAGGGGAGACCCAGTACTTC. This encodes CASSERRGETQYF. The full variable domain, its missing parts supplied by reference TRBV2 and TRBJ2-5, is EPEVTQTPSHQVTQMGQEVILRCVPISNHLYFYWYRQILGQKVEFLVSFYNNEISEKSEIFDDQFSVERPDGSNFTLKIRSTKLEDSAMYFCASSERRGETQYFGPGTRLLVL.

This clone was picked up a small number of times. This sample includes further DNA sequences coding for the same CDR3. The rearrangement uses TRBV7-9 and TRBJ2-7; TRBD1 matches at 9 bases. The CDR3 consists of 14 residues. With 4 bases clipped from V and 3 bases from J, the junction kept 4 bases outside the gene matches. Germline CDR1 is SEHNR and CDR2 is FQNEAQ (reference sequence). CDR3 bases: TGTGCCAGCAGCTCGGGGACAGGGATCTACGAGCAGTACTTC. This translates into CASSSGTGIYEQYF. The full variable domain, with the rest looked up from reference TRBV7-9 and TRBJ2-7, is DTGVSQNPRHKITKRGQNVTFRCDPISEHNRLYWYRQTLGQGPEFLTYFQNEAQLEKSRLLSDRFSAERPKGSFSTLEIQRTEQGDSAMYLCASSSGTGIYEQYFGPGTRLTVT.

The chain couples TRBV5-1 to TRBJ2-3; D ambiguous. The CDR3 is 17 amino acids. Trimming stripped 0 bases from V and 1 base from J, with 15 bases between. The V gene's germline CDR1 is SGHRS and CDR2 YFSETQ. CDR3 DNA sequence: TGCGCCAGCAGCTTGGGTGTCTGGCGGTCCGGCACAGATACGCAGTATTTT. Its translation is CASSLGVWRSGTDTQYF.

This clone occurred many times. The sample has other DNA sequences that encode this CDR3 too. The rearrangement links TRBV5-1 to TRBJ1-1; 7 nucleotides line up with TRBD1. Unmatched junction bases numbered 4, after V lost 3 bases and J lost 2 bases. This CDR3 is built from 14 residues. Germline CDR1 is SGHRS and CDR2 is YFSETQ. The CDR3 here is CASSSGTANTEAFF. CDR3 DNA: TGCGCCAGCAGCTCAGGGACAGCTAACACTGAAGCTTTCTTT.

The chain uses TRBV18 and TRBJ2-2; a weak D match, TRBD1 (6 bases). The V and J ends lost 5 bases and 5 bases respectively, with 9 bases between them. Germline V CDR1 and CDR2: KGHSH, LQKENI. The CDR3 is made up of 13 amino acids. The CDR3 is CASSSDRTGELFF. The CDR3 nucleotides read TGTGCCAGCTCATCGGACAGAACCGGGGAGCTGTTTTTT.

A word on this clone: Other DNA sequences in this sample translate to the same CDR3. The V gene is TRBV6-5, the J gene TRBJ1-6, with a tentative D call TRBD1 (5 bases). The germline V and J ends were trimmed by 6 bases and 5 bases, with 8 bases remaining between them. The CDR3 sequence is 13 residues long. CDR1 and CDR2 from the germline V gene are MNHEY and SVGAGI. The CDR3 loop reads CASRTVNNSPLHF. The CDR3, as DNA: TGTGCCAGCAGGACAGTCAATAATTCACCCCTCCACTTT.

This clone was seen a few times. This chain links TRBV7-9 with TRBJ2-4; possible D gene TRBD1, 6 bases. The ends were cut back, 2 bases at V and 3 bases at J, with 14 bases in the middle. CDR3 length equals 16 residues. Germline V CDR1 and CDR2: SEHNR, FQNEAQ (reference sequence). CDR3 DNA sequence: TGTGCCAGCAGCTTATGGACAGCCATCGGCAAAAACATTCAGTACTTC. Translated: CASSLWTAIGKNIQYF. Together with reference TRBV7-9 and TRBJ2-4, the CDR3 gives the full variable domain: DTGVSQNPRHKITKRGQNVTFRCDPISEHNRLYWYRQTLGQGPEFLTYFQNEAQLEKSRLLSDRFSAERPKGSFSTLEIQRTEQGDSAMYLCASSLWTAIGKNIQYFGAGTRLSVL.

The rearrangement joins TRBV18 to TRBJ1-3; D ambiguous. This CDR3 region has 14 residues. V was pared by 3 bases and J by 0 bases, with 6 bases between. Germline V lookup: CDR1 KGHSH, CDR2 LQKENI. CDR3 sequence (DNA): TGTGCCAGCTCACCTCGCAGCTCTGGAAACACCATATATTTT. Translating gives CASSPRSSGNTIYF.

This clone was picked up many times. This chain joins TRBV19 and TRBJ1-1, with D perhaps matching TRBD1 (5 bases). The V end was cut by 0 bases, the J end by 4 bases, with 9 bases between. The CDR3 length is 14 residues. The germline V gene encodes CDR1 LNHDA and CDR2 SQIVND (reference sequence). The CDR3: CASSIDRVGTEAFF. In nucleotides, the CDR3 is TGTGCCAGTAGTATAGACAGGGTGGGCACTGAAGCTTTCTTT.

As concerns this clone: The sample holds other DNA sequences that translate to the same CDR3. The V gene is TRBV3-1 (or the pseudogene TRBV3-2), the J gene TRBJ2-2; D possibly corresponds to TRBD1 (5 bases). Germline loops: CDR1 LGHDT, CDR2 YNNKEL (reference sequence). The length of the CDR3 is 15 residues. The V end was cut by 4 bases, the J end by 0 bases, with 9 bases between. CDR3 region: CASSLTGANTGELFF. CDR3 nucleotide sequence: TGTGCCAGCAGCCTAACAGGCGCGAACACCGGGGAGCTGTTTTTT.

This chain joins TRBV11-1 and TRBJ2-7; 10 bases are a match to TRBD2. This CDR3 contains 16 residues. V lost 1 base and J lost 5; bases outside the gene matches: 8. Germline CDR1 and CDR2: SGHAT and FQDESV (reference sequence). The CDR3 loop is CASSLDTSGTTNEQYF. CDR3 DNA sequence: TGTGCCAGCAGCTTAGATACTAGCGGGACGACAAACGAGCAGTACTTC.

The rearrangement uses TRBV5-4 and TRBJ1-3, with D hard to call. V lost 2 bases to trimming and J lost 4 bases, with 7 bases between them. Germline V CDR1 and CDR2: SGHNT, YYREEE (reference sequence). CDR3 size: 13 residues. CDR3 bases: TGTGCCAGCAGCTTCTCAGGAGGAAACACCATATATTTT. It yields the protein CASSFSGGNTIYF.

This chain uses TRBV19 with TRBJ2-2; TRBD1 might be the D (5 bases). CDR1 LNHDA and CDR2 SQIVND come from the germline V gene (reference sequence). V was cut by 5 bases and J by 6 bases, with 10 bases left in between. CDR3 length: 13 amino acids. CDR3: CASSFTRAGELFF. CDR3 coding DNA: TGTGCCAGTAGTTTCACCAGGGCCGGGGAGCTGTTTTTT.

This CDR3 reads CASSLEGAYEQFF. The CDR3 region has the DNA TGTGCCAGCAGCTTAGAAGGGGCATATGAGCAGTTCTTC. The chain recombines TRBV7-9 with TRBJ2-1, with a weak D call TRBD1 (5 bases). Germline lookup yields CDR1 SEHNR and CDR2 FQNEAQ (reference sequence). The CDR3 length is 13 residues. Trimming pared 1 base from V and 8 bases from J, leaving 9 bases between.

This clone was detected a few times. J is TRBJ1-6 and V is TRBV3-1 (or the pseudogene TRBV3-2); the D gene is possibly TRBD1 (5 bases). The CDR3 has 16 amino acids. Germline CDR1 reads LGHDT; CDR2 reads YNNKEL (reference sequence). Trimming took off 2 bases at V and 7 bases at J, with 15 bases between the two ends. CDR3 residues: CASSQQGRKANSPLHF. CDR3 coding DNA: TGTGCCAGCAGCCAACAGGGAAGGAAGGCGAATTCACCCCTCCACTTT.

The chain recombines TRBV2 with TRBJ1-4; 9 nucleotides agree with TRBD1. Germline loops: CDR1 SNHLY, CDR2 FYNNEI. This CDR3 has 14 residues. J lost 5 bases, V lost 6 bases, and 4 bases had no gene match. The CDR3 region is CASSVDRGNEKLFF. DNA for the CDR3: TGTGCCAGCAGCGTAGACAGGGGGAATGAAAAACTGTTTTTT.

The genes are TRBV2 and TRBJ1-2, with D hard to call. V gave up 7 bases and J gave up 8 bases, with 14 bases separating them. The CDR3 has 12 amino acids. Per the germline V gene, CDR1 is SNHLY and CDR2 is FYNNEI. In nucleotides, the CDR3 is TGTGCCAGCACTGTGTTTGAGGGAGGCTACACCTTC. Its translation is CASTVFEGGYTF.

The CDR3 is CASSLAGQGRRDGYTF. CDR3 bases: TGCGCCAGCAGCTTGGCGGGACAGGGGAGACGTGATGGCTACACCTTC. J is TRBJ1-2 and V is TRBV5-1; 10 bases are a match to TRBD1. Germline CDR1 SGHRS, CDR2 YFSETQ. The CDR3 contains 16 residues. The junction had 8 bases not matched to a gene; V was cut back by 0 bases and J by 6 bases. The variable domain in full, completed from reference TRBV5-1 and TRBJ1-2, reads KAGVTQTPRYLIKTRGQQVTLSCSPISGHRSVSWYQQTPGQGLQFLFEYFSETQRNKGNFPGRFSGRQFSNSRSEMNVSTLELGDSALYLCASSLAGQGRRDGYTFGSGTRLTVV.

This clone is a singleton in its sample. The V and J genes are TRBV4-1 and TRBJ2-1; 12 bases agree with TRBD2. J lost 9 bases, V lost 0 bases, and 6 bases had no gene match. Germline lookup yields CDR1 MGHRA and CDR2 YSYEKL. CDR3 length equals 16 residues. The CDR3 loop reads CASSQDPSGRVSEQFF. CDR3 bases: TGCGCCAGCAGCCAAGATCCTAGCGGGAGGGTGAGTGAGCAGTTCTTC.